This TCR beta chain was sequenced for a study of blood T cell repertoires in COVID-19. Study-level background: The origin of the acute and convalescent COVID-19 samples was the United States, Italy and Spain.

The CDR3 has 15 amino acids. Between the trimmed V and J ends, which lost 4 bases and 2 bases, there was a span of 15 bases. Germline V gene data show CDR1 as SGHNT and CDR2 as YYREEE (reference sequence). Clones were read by immunoSEQ multiplex PCR, and TCRdb kept only the in-frame ones, dropping some. This sample has about 410,000 clones, with around 86% found just once. This receptor was taken from a woman aged 25 to 39 with active or convalescent COVID-19. This chain joins TRBV5-4 and TRBJ1-1; no clear D. The sample was peripheral blood. This chain's CDR3 is CASSQQAFGNTEAFF. CDR3 nucleotide sequence: TGTGCCAGCAGCCAGCAGGCATTCGGTAACACTGAAGCTTTCTTT.